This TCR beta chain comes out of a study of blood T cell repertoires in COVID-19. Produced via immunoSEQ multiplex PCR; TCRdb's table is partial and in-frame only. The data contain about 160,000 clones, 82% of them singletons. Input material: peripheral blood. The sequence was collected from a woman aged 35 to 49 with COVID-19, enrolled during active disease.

This CDR3 is CASSVTGTGQETQYF. DNA for the CDR3: TGTGCCAGCAGCGTGACCGGGACAGGACAAGAGACCCAGTACTTC. The chain couples TRBV9 to TRBJ2-5, with 8 bases aligning to TRBD1. The junction had 5 bases not matched to a gene; V was cut back by 2 bases and J by 2 bases. The CDR3 covers 15 residues. Looked up from germline, CDR1 is SGDLS and CDR2 is YYNGEE.